This passage covers 25 T cell receptor beta chains from one sample sequenced in a study of shared clonotypes between healthy human individuals. Repertoires were generated with immunoSEQ multiplex PCR, while TCRdb's copy carries only in-frame clones and drops some. In the table there are around 2,000,000 clones, 90% to 95% of which are singletons. The sample comprised naive CD4+ T cells sorted from blood. Specified subset: CD45RA+ positively selected. These receptors all stem from a man younger than 35 in good health.

This rearrangement joins TRBV7-9 to TRBJ2-7, with no clear D. V was cut by 1 base and J by 1 base, with 11 bases left in between. The CDR3 loop spans 15 amino acids. CDR1 and CDR2 from the germline V gene are SEHNR and FQNEAQ (reference sequence). CDR3: CASSLDASLSYEQYF. CDR3 nucleotides: TGTGCCAGCAGCTTAGATGCTAGTTTGTCCTACGAGCAGTACTTC.

Details on this clone: The sample has other DNA sequences that encode this CDR3 too. The CDR3 DNA sequence: TGTGCCAGCAGCTCAGGGCCCTCAGGGGATACGCAGTATTTT. Its protein is CASSSGPSGDTQYF. V gene TRBV5-4 combines with J gene TRBJ2-3, with D perhaps TRBD1 (5 bases). The CDR3 is made up of 14 amino acids. Trimming took 3 bases from V and 6 from J, leaving 14 bases between them. CDR1 and CDR2 from the germline V gene are SGHNT and YYREEE (reference sequence).

The chain uses TRBV27 and TRBJ1-1; TRBD1 might be the D (5 bases). Germline V lookup: CDR1 MNHEY, CDR2 SMNVEV (reference sequence). The CDR3 extends over 16 amino acids. The V and J ends lost 0 bases and 0 bases respectively, with 11 bases between them. CDR3 DNA sequence: TGTGCCAGCAGTTTATCGGGGGTAGGAGTGAACACTGAAGCTTTCTTT. Translated: CASSLSGVGVNTEAFF.

The V call is TRBV6-5, the J call TRBJ1-4; tentatively, D is TRBD1 (5 bases). The V gene's germline CDR1 is MNHEY and CDR2 SVGAGI. V lost 7 bases to trimming and J lost 0 bases, with 12 bases between them. The CDR3 runs 15 residues. The DNA of the CDR3 is TGTGCCAGCACCCGCGGGGGGTCAACTAATGAAAAACTGTTTTTT. Residues: CASTRGGSTNEKLFF.

In this sample, this clone turned up once. The chain employs TRBV2 and TRBJ1-5; no clear D gene. The CDR3 is 16 amino acids. Per the germline V gene, CDR1 is SNHLY and CDR2 is FYNNEI. Trimming took 11 bases from V and 0 from J, leaving 20 bases between them. The CDR3 coding sequence is TGTGCCGTCAGTGCCGGAAGGACTAATAGCAATCAGCCCCAGCATTTT. The encoded protein is CAVSAGRTNSNQPQHF. The whole variable domain, remainder taken from reference TRBV2 and TRBJ1-5, is EPEVTQTPSHQVTQMGQEVILRCVPISNHLYFYWYRQILGQKVEFLVSFYNNEISEKSEIFDDQFSVERPDGSNFTLKIRSTKLEDSAMYFCAVSAGRTNSNQPQHFGDGTRLSIL.

The chain is built from TRBV7-9 and TRBJ2-1, with 13 bases aligning to TRBD2. Germline V CDR1 and CDR2: SEHNR, FQNEAQ (reference sequence). CDR3 length: 15 amino acids. J gave up 7 bases and V 5 bases, and 5 bases lay outside the gene matches. In DNA form, the CDR3 reads TGTGCCAGCAGCAGGACTAGCGGGAGTTTGAATGAGCAGTTCTTC. Its protein product is CASSRTSGSLNEQFF.

The genes are TRBV5-1 and TRBJ1-1; D is unclear. Germline CDR1 is SGHRS and CDR2 is YFSETQ. This CDR3 is 14 amino acids long. The ends were cut back, 1 base at V and 6 bases at J, with 13 bases in the middle. CDR3 sequence (DNA): TGCGCCAGCAGCTTGTTTAGCCATAAGGCTGAAGCTTTCTTT. This translates into CASSLFSHKAEAFF.

V is TRBV4-3 and J is TRBJ2-3; tentatively, D is TRBD1 (7 bases). This CDR3 is 18 amino acids long. Germline-derived CDR1 and CDR2 are LGHNA and YSLEER. V was trimmed by 3 bases and J by 0 bases, leaving 19 bases between them. The CDR3 loop is CASSHGGTAASSTDTQYF. For the CDR3, the DNA is TGCGCCAGCAGCCATGGAGGGACAGCGGCTTCTAGCACAGATACGCAGTATTTT.

This clone was seen only once. This chain joins TRBV10-3 and TRBJ2-1; 12 nucleotides agree with TRBD2. Germline-derived CDR1 and CDR2 are ENHRY and SYGVKD. V lost 11 bases, J lost 7 bases, and 9 bases stayed unmatched. CDR3 size: 14 residues. CDR3 region: CASRLAGGSNEQFF. The CDR3 nucleotides read TGTGCCTCCAGGCTAGCGGGAGGGTCAAATGAGCAGTTCTTC.

This sequence joins TRBV9 and TRBJ1-1; tentative D call: TRBD1 (6 bases). The germline V gene encodes CDR1 SGDLS and CDR2 YYNGEE. Trimming removed 4 bases at V and 6 bases at J, with 16 bases between. The CDR3 consists of 14 residues. The chain's CDR3 is CASSSAGALAEAFF. CDR3 coding DNA: TGTGCCAGCAGCTCGGCAGGGGCTTTGGCTGAAGCTTTCTTT.

The rearrangement uses TRBV29-1 and TRBJ1-1; possible D gene TRBD1, 6 bases. CDR1 SQVTM and CDR2 ANQGSEA come from the germline V gene. This CDR3 has 13 residues. Trimming removed 5 bases from V and 6 bases from J, with 16 bases in between. The CDR3 is CSVRGQGSPEAFF. CDR3 nucleotides: TGCAGCGTTAGGGGCCAGGGGAGCCCTGAAGCTTTCTTT.

Notes on this clone: The sample carries other DNA sequences with the same CDR3. The chain is built from TRBV5-1 and TRBJ1-3; D is uncertain. Germline CDR1 is SGHRS and CDR2 is YFSETQ. The germline V and J ends were trimmed by 3 bases and 2 bases, with 12 bases remaining between them. The CDR3 sequence is 15 residues long. The CDR3 sequence is CASSSSGEPGNTIYF. The CDR3 DNA is TGCGCCAGCAGCTCCTCAGGTGAACCTGGAAACACCATATATTTT.

This chain joins TRBV4-1 and TRBJ2-5; maybe TRBD2 (8 bases). The CDR3 spans 18 residues. Trimming pared 0 bases from V and 0 bases from J, leaving 17 bases between. Germline values: CDR1 MGHRA, CDR2 YSYEKL. CDR3 DNA sequence: TGCGCCAGCAGCCAAGACAGGGGGGCTAGCGGGTACCAAGAGACCCAGTACTTC. Translated: CASSQDRGASGYQETQYF.

The chain recombines TRBV5-1 with TRBJ2-7; TRBD1 aligns across 11 bases. The CDR3 consists of 15 residues. V shed 0 bases, J shed 6 bases, and the junction held 5 bases outside the gene matches. Germline V gene lookup returns CDR1 SGHRS and CDR2 YFSETQ. This chain's CDR3 is CASSLAIGTGGEQYF. The DNA of the CDR3 is TGCGCCAGCAGCTTGGCCATAGGGACAGGGGGCGAGCAGTACTTC.

This chain uses TRBV5-4 with TRBJ1-5; no definite D call. The CDR3 length is 14 residues. CDR1 is SGHNT, CDR2 YYREEE, per germline (reference sequence). Trimming took 4 bases from V and 4 from J, leaving 12 bases between them. CDR3 nucleotides: TGTGCCAGCAGCCCCACCCCAGAGAATCAGCCCCAGCATTTT. This sequence encodes CASSPTPENQPQHF.

The genes are TRBV29-1 and TRBJ1-2, with no clear D. CDR1 SQVTM and CDR2 ANQGSEA come from the germline V gene. V dropped 4 bases and J dropped 0 bases, with 6 bases sitting between them. The CDR3 length is 12 residues. The CDR3 DNA sequence: TGCAGCGTTGCGCCGACTAACTATGGCTACACCTTC. Its translation is CSVAPTNYGYTF.

This chain links TRBV15 with TRBJ1-5, with D possibly being TRBD1 (6 bases). The CDR3 runs to 15 residues. Deletions cut 11 bases from V and 3 bases from J, with 20 bases between. Germline CDR1 and CDR2: LNHNV and YYDKDF (reference sequence). The CDR3 DNA reads TGTGCCTCCTCTACGCGGCAGGGGAACAATCAGCCCCAGCATTTT. This sequence encodes CASSTRQGNNQPQHF.

This chain links TRBV11-3 with TRBJ2-7; TRBD1 matches at 7 bases. The CDR3 consists of 15 residues. CDR1 is SGHNT, CDR2 YENEEA, per germline. Trimming cost V 0 bases and J 4 bases; bases outside gene matches: 6. CDR3 in amino acids: CASSLDRDRDYEQYF. CDR3 nucleotides: TGTGCCAGCAGCTTAGATCGGGACAGAGATTACGAGCAGTACTTC.

The V and J genes are TRBV5-1 and TRBJ1-1; 11 bases agree with TRBD1. The CDR3 loop spans 15 amino acids. CDR1 SGHRS and CDR2 YFSETQ come from the germline V gene. V shed 4 bases, J shed 4 bases, and the junction held 6 bases outside the gene matches. CDR3 in amino acids: CASSQDRGRSTEAFF. CDR3 coding DNA: TGCGCCAGCAGCCAGGACAGGGGGCGAAGCACTGAAGCTTTCTTT.

The rearrangement links TRBV7-9 to TRBJ1-3; 8 bases agree with TRBD1. With 2 bases clipped from V and 9 bases from J, the junction kept 3 bases outside the gene matches. The CDR3 sequence is 13 residues long. Germline V lookup: CDR1 SEHNR, CDR2 FQNEAQ (reference sequence). The DNA of the CDR3 is TGTGCCAGCAGCTTACAGGGGGCGGTCACCATATATTTT. Its translation is CASSLQGAVTIYF.

This sequence joins TRBV5-1 and TRBJ2-5; 12 bases fit TRBD1. The V gene's germline CDR1 is SGHRS and CDR2 YFSETQ. The CDR3 covers 15 residues. V lost 5 bases and J lost 1; bases outside the gene matches: 3. The CDR3 region is CASSSGQGAQETQYF. CDR3 nucleotide sequence: TGCGCCAGCAGTTCGGGACAGGGGGCCCAAGAGACCCAGTACTTC.

V gene TRBV5-1 combines with J gene TRBJ1-3; tentative D call: TRBD1 (6 bases). V lost 6 bases and J 4 bases, leaving 11 bases between the germline ends. The length of the CDR3 is 13 residues. Per the germline V gene, CDR1 is SGHRS and CDR2 is YFSETQ. CDR3 DNA: TGCGCCAGCACCCAGGGGTTAGGAAACACCATATATTTT. This encodes CASTQGLGNTIYF.

The chain employs TRBV30 and TRBJ1-2; 8 bases are a match to TRBD1. In germline, CDR1 is GTSNPN, CDR2 SVGIG (reference sequence). V dropped 4 bases and J dropped 4; count of bases not matched to a gene: 8. The CDR3 consists of 14 residues. The CDR3 nucleotides read TGTGCCTGGAAACAGGACAGGGCGGGCTATGGCTACACCTTC. Translated: CAWKQDRAGYGYTF. Combining the CDR3 with reference TRBV30 and TRBJ1-2 gives the whole variable domain SQTIHQWPATLVQPVGSPLSLECTVEGTSNPNLYWYRQAAGRGLQLLFYSVGIGQISSEVPQNLSASRPQDRQFILSSKKLLLSDSGFYLCAWKQDRAGYGYTFGSGTRLTVV.

This chain joins TRBV6-5 and TRBJ1-6, with 8 bases matching TRBD1. The CDR3 length is 14 residues. Germline CDR1 and CDR2: MNHEY and SVGAGI. The V segment lost 6 bases and the J segment 6 bases; nucleotides outside the gene matches: 4. CDR3 loop: CASRGQGGNSPLHF. CDR3 nucleotide sequence: TGTGCCAGCAGAGGACAGGGTGGTAATTCACCCCTCCACTTT.

The chain links TRBV4-2 to TRBJ1-1, with D uncertain. The CDR3 has 15 amino acids. V was shortened by 4 bases and J by 2 bases, with 14 bases between the two germline ends. Germline V gene data show CDR1 as LGHNA and CDR2 as YNFKEQ. The CDR3 nucleotides are TGTGCCAGCAGCCTTTCCGCCAGCGGTAACACTGAAGCTTTCTTT. Its protein is CASSLSASGNTEAFF.